The 18 T cell receptor beta chains listed next were all sequenced from one sample in a study of blood T cells in healthy people across ages. Through a sample-barcoded 5' primer and a J-beta primer mix, a second PCR was run for about 6 to 11 cycles. A single record per CDR3 protein comes from TCRdb applying MiXCR to the 5' RACE reads. Counted here are some 690,000 distinct CDR3 sequences, 22% occurring once; the ten biggest clones make up 22%. The specimen sequenced was blood. All receptors derive from a man between 65 and 79 years old in good health.

The chain couples TRBV9 to TRBJ2-1; D is ambiguous. Germline assignment: CDR1 SGDLS and CDR2 YYNGEE. This CDR3 comprises 13 residues. The V end was cut by 6 bases, the J end by 10 bases, with 17 bases between. The DNA for the CDR3 is TGTGCCAGCAACCCCCTAGGGTTTCAGGAGCAGTTCTTC. This translates into CASNPLGFQEQFF.

This clonotype was detected ten times or more. The rearrangement links TRBV5-1 to TRBJ2-1; 8 bases are shared with TRBD1. Germline CDR1 reads SGHRS; CDR2 reads YFSETQ. The trim removed 9 bases at V and 9 bases at J, leaving 14 bases unmatched. This CDR3 is 14 amino acids long. CDR3 residues: CATNDGQGLGEQFF. DNA of the CDR3: TGCGCCACCAATGACGGACAGGGATTAGGTGAGCAGTTCTTC.

The chain links TRBV18 to TRBJ1-1, with 9 bases lining up with TRBD1. The CDR3 spans 14 residues. After removal of 1 base from V and 8 bases from J, the junction contained 5 bases not matched to a gene. CDR1 is KGHSH and CDR2 is LQKENI in the germline V gene. The CDR3 DNA is TGTGCCAGCTCACCACGGACAGGGGAGTTCGAAGCTTTCTTT. Its protein is CASSPRTGEFEAFF.

The chain is built from TRBV28 and TRBJ1-2; D not certain. The CDR3 has 12 residues. Germline CDR1 reads MDHEN; CDR2 reads SYDVKM. Trimming took off 6 bases at V and 8 bases at J, with 13 bases between the two ends. This CDR3 is CASSRSQRGYTF. The CDR3 DNA reads TGTGCCAGCAGCCGCTCCCAGCGGGGCTACACCTTC.

The chain uses TRBV5-5 and TRBJ1-1; maybe TRBD1 (5 bases). Trimming removed 1 base from V and 4 bases from J, with 29 bases in between. Germline loops: CDR1 SGHKS, CDR2 YYEKEE (reference sequence). CDR3 length: 20 amino acids. CDR3: CASSLSRGWQGVRLGTEAFF. As DNA, the CDR3 is TGTGCCAGCAGCTTGTCTCGAGGGTGGCAGGGCGTTCGTTTGGGCACTGAAGCTTTCTTT.

This clonotype was seen a handful of times. The gene calls are TRBV20-1 and TRBJ1-2; TRBD1 matches at 7 bases. The CDR3 is 11 amino acids. The germline V gene encodes CDR1 DFQATT and CDR2 SNEGSKA (reference sequence). Trimming cost V 6 bases and J 8 bases; bases outside gene matches: 6. The CDR3 DNA reads TGCAGTGCGAGGGACAGTGGGGGCTACACCTTC. Protein product: CSARDSGGYTF.

The V and J genes are TRBV20-1 and TRBJ2-3; 7 bases agree with TRBD2. Germline CDR1 DFQATT, CDR2 SNEGSKA (reference sequence). This CDR3 contains 15 residues. V gave up 6 bases and J gave up 0 bases; unmatched junction bases: 9. The CDR3 bases are TGCAGTGCAGACCATTTCGGGGGGAGCACAGATACGCAGTATTTT. It encodes CSADHFGGSTDTQYF.

The rearrangement links TRBV18 to TRBJ2-3; TRBD2 aligns across 10 bases. V dropped 6 bases and J dropped 3; count of bases not matched to a gene: 6. Per the germline V gene, CDR1 is KGHSH and CDR2 is LQKENI. The CDR3 loop spans 15 amino acids. CDR3 protein: CASSPAGGITDTQYF. In DNA, the CDR3 is TGTGCCAGCTCCCCAGCGGGGGGGATTACAGATACGCAGTATTTT. Combining the CDR3 with reference TRBV18 and TRBJ2-3 gives the whole variable domain NAGVMQNPRHLVRRRGQEARLRCSPMKGHSHVYWYRQLPEEGLKFMVYLQKENIIDESGMPKERFSAEFPKEGPSILRIQQVVRGDSAAYFCASSPAGGITDTQYFGPGTRLTVL.

The V call is TRBV20-1, the J call TRBJ1-5; D is unclear. Trimming left V 5 bases short and J 0 bases short, with 11 bases between. Germline CDR1 reads DFQATT; CDR2 reads SNEGSKA (reference sequence). This CDR3 region has 14 residues. The CDR3 region has the DNA TGCAGTGCTGGAGGCAGTTATAGCAATCAGCCCCAGCATTTT. It translates to CSAGGSYSNQPQHF.

The chain links TRBV9 to TRBJ2-5, with 14 bases that match TRBD2. Germline CDR1 is SGDLS and CDR2 is YYNGEE. J lost 5 bases, V lost 4 bases, and 4 bases had no gene match. The CDR3 has 15 amino acids. This CDR3 is CASSQGLAGVETQYF. CDR3 DNA: TGTGCCAGCAGCCAGGGACTAGCGGGAGTCGAGACCCAGTACTTC.

A few counts support this clonotype. This chain uses TRBV5-5 with TRBJ1-1, with 7 bases aligning to TRBD1. After removal of 2 bases from V and 3 bases from J, the junction contained 10 bases not matched to a gene. The CDR3 has 16 residues. CDR1 SGHKS and CDR2 YYEKEE come from the germline V gene (reference sequence). CDR3 coding DNA: TGTGCCAGCAGCTTAGACCCCGGGACAGCCCACACTGAAGCTTTCTTT. Translating gives CASSLDPGTAHTEAFF.

A remark on this clonotype: The junction shows a germline mismatch at one end, possibly a read error. This sequence joins TRBV2 and TRBJ1-4, with 9 bases aligning to TRBD1. The CDR3 has 20 amino acids. Germline CDR1 is SNHLY and CDR2 is FYNNEI. The CDR3 loop is CASTTPRTGDTVATNEKLFF. The CDR3 DNA sequence: TGTGCCAGCACTACCCCGCGGACAGGGGACACCGTTGCAACTAATGAGAAACTGTTTTTT.

The rearrangement links TRBV12-3 or TRBV12-4 to TRBJ1-5, with no clear D. This CDR3 spans 15 amino acids. The germline V and J ends were trimmed by 2 bases and 0 bases, with 8 bases remaining between them. CDR3 amino acids: CASSLSALSNQPQHF. The CDR3 nucleotides read TGTGCCAGCAGTTTAAGTGCCCTTAGCAATCAGCCCCAGCATTTT.

CDR3 sequence reads: CSASLVGRRETQYF. In DNA, the CDR3 is TGCAGTGCTAGTCTTGTAGGGAGGAGAGAGACCCAGTACTTC. The gene calls are TRBV20-1 and TRBJ2-5; a weak D match, TRBD2 (6 bases). The V and J ends lost 3 bases and 4 bases respectively, with 15 bases between them. The CDR3 runs 14 residues. Per germline, CDR1 DFQATT and CDR2 SNEGSKA (reference sequence).

The J gene is TRBJ2-6, the V gene TRBV27, with TRBD1 matching 8 bases. Germline CDR1 is MNHEY and CDR2 is SMNVEV (reference sequence). Unmatched junction bases numbered 5, after V lost 8 bases and J lost 2 bases. The CDR3 totals 15 residues. The CDR3 protein is CASYSQGAGANVLTF. CDR3 nucleotide sequence: TGTGCCAGCTACTCACAGGGGGCTGGGGCCAACGTCCTGACTTTC.

This clonotype was counted a few times. This rearrangement joins TRBV20-1 to TRBJ1-2; the D is unclear. The CDR3 runs 14 residues. The V end was cut by 0 bases, the J end by 6 bases, with 14 bases between. CDR1 is DFQATT and CDR2 is SNEGSKA in the germline V gene (reference sequence). Here the CDR3 reads CSARDQRAFDGYTF. The CDR3 region has the DNA TGCAGTGCTAGAGATCAGCGAGCCTTTGATGGCTACACCTTC.

The rearrangement joins TRBV12-3 or TRBV12-4 to TRBJ2-7; TRBD2 matches 7 bases. V was clipped by 8 bases and J by 4 bases; unmatched bases: 8. The CDR3 has 13 amino acids. The CDR3 loop is CASGVAGGYEQYV. CDR3 bases: TGTGCCAGCGGGGTAGCGGGCGGGTACGAGCAGTACGTC.

The sample holds many counts of this clonotype. This chain joins TRBV3-1 and TRBJ2-4; D possibly matches TRBD1 or TRBD2 (7 bases each). Trimming pared 7 bases from V and 6 bases from J, leaving 19 bases between. This CDR3 contains 15 residues. The germline CDR1 and CDR2 sequences are LGHDT and YNNKEL (reference sequence). In DNA form, the CDR3 reads TGTGCCAGCACCTATTCGACAGGGAGGGCAAACATTCAGTACTTC. Its translation is CASTYSTGRANIQYF.